The T cell receptor beta chain described here comes from a study of low-dose radiotherapy and immunotherapy resistance in tumors. About the research overall: Intravenously given cyclophosphamide 200 mg/m2 followed a two-week schedule that placed each dose one day before radiation and immunotherapy.

Time point reported: before trial treatment. The CDR3 totals 14 residues. Germline V gives CDR1 ENHRY, CDR2 SYGVKD. Primers used for first-strand cDNA, a TRAV- and TRBV-specific set, covered both alpha and beta chains. Amplification of TCRs used a constant-region primer and V-primer adapter for approximately 18 PCR cycles. TCRdb reprocessed the reads via MiXCR and lists one record per CDR3 protein. The table records tens of thousands of distinct CDR3 sequences, around 17% of them present only once. About this clonotype: One junction end disagrees with the germline gene, perhaps due to a read error.

The clonotype was recovered from a male donor with prostate cancer. The chain links TRBV10-3 to TRBJ2-2; D unclear. Specimen: PBMCs, collected before treatment. The CDR3: CAISIGIDTGQLFF. DNA for the CDR3: TGTGCCATCAGTATAGGAATCGACACCGGGCAGCTGTTTTTT.